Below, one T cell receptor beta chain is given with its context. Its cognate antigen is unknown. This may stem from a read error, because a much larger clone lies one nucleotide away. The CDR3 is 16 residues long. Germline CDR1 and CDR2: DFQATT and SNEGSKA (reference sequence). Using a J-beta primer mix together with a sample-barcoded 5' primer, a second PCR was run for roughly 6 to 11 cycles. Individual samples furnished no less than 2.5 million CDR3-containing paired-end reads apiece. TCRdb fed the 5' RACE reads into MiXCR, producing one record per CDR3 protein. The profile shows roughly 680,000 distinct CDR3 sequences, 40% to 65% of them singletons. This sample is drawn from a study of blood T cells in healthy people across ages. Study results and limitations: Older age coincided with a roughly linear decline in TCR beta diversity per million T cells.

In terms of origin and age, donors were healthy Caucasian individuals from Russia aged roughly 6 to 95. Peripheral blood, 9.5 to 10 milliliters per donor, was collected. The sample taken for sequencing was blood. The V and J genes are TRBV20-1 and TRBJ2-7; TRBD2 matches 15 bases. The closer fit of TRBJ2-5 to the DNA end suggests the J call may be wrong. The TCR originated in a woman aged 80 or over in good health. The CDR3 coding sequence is TGCAGTGCTAGAGTTCCGGGACTAGCGGGAGGAGAGACCCAGTACTTC. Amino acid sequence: CSARVPGLAGGETQYF.